The next 23 T cell receptor beta chains were all read from a single sample in a study of blood T cells in healthy people across ages (dated by TCRdb to between 2014 and 2017). Library construction relied on 5' RACE. Reads for this sample came from an Illumina HiSeq 2500. A second about 7 to 12 cycle PCR used a sample-barcoded 5' primer and a J-beta primer mix. TCRdb cleaned the public reads at Q25 with fastp, built clones with MiXCR and kept in-frame beta chains. Rows are unified per CDR3 protein, each entry keeping the most common DNA and genes. In all, the sample holds 450,000 to 700,000 distinct CDR3 sequences, and about 26% of those were seen once. The ten largest make up approximately 17% of the sample. Sequencing used blood. The receptors were sampled from a woman in her seventies in good health.

The chain is built from TRBV7-2 and TRBJ1-4; D is unresolved. Per the germline V gene, CDR1 is SGHTA and CDR2 is FQGNSA. Trimming left V 3 bases short and J 8 bases short, with 16 bases between. CDR3 size: 15 residues. The CDR3 nucleotides are TGTGCCAGCAGCTTGTTGGCGGCAGGAAGCGAAAAACTGTTTTTT. Its translation is CASSLLAAGSEKLFF.

In regard to this clonotype: One end of the junction does not line up with germline, which may come from a read error. The chain combines TRBV11-2 with TRBJ1-3; D unresolved. There are 14 residues in the CDR3. Germline lookup yields CDR1 SGHAT and CDR2 FQNNGV. The CDR3 is CAGSRQVSGNTIYF. CDR3 coding DNA: TGTGCCGGCAGCCGACAAGTATCTGGAAACACCATATATTTT.

This sequence joins TRBV7-2 and TRBJ1-6, with 7 bases aligning to TRBD1. J gave up 7 bases and V 3 bases, and 6 bases lay outside the gene matches. Germline V gene sequence: CDR1 SGHTA, CDR2 FQGNSA. The CDR3 has 15 amino acids. CDR3 nucleotide sequence: TGTGCCAGCAGCTTTCAGGGGGTGGGGAATTCACCCCTCCACTTT. Translated, it gives CASSFQGVGNSPLHF.

V usage is TRBV5-6 and J usage is TRBJ1-4; 7 bases align to TRBD1. CDR1 and CDR2 from the germline V gene are SGHDT and YYEEEE. V lost 3 bases, J lost 10 bases, and 6 bases stayed unmatched. The CDR3 has 13 amino acids. The CDR3 is CASSWRTGGKLFF. CDR3 coding DNA: TGTGCCAGCAGCTGGAGGACAGGAGGAAAACTGTTTTTT.

The CDR3: CSASSSGGETQYF. The CDR3 bases are TGCAGTGCTAGTTCTAGCGGGGGTGAGACCCAGTACTTC. This chain links TRBV20-1 with TRBJ2-5; 10 bases agree with TRBD2. Germline CDR1 is DFQATT and CDR2 is SNEGSKA (reference sequence). Unmatched junction bases numbered 3, after V lost 3 bases and J lost 5 bases. The CDR3 sequence is 13 residues long.

This clonotype was seen only a few times. This chain joins TRBV19 and TRBJ2-4; 7 bases are shared with TRBD2. This CDR3 comprises 15 residues. Germline assignment: CDR1 LNHDA and CDR2 SQIVND (reference sequence). Losses at the gene ends were 3 bases for V and 0 bases for J; bases not matched to a gene: 2. CDR3 sequence reads: CASSIPGGAKNIQYF. The CDR3 nucleotides are TGTGCCAGTAGTATCCCGGGAGGAGCCAAAAACATTCAGTACTTC.

As regards this clonotype: A read error may produce the germline difference seen at one junction end. The chain has TRBV7-8 and TRBJ2-5; D is perhaps TRBD2 (7 bases). The CDR3 loop spans 14 amino acids. Germline-derived CDR1 and CDR2 are SGHVS and FQNEAQ. CDR3 protein: CASSARGGYNEQLF. The CDR3 bases are TGTGCCAGCAGCGCGAGGGGGGGGTACAATGAGCAGCTCTTC.

This CDR3 is CSARTHRTEQYF. CDR3 bases: TGCAGTGCTAGGACTCATAGAACTGAGCAGTACTTC. The chain uses TRBV20-1 and TRBJ2-7; no definite D call. V gave up 3 bases and J gave up 7 bases, with 13 bases separating them. Germline-derived CDR1 and CDR2 are DFQATT and SNEGSKA (reference sequence). CDR3 length equals 12 residues.

This chain connects TRBV6-5 to TRBJ1-4; TRBD1 might be the D (5 bases). This CDR3 comprises 15 residues. The germline V and J ends were trimmed by 0 bases and 8 bases, with 13 bases remaining between them. Germline loops: CDR1 MNHEY, CDR2 SVGAGI. The DNA of the CDR3 is TGTGCCAGCAGTTACTCGGGGCCGCGGGAGGAAAAACTGTTTTTT. Residues: CASSYSGPREEKLFF.

This clonotype was seen a few times. The CDR3 DNA reads as TGTGCCAGCAGCGTAGGAGGGACTAGCGGGGGTACCAACTACGAGCAGTACTTC. It encodes CASSVGGTSGGTNYEQYF. The gene calls are TRBV9 and TRBJ2-5; 14 nucleotides align to TRBD2. The end of the DNA is better explained by TRBJ2-7, so the J call may be wrong. The CDR3 runs 18 residues. In germline, CDR1 is SGDLS, CDR2 YYNGEE.

This clonotype was found a few times. Since no conserved phenylalanine or tryptophan closes the CDR3, a read error is the likely cause. The chain links TRBV20-1 to TRBJ2-3; possible D gene TRBD2, 6 bases. Germline CDR1 DFQATT, CDR2 SNEGSKA (reference sequence). The length of the CDR3 is 14 residues. The CDR3 is CSAGGRLRTDTQYL. CDR3 sequence (DNA): TGCAGCGCCGGAGGGAGACTCCGCACAGATACGCAGTATCTT.

This clonotype has a handful of counts. The rearrangement links TRBV29-1 to TRBJ1-4, with a weak D call TRBD1 (5 bases). Germline lookup yields CDR1 SQVTM and CDR2 ANQGSEA. Trimming took 7 bases from V and 8 from J, leaving 14 bases between them. There are 12 residues in the CDR3. The CDR3 sequence: CSAGFGAEKLFF. The CDR3, as DNA: TGCAGCGCGGGATTTGGGGCCGAAAAACTGTTTTTT.

The sample holds a few counts of this clonotype. The chain employs TRBV7-2 and TRBJ1-2; D is possibly TRBD1 (6 bases). Germline CDR1 and CDR2: SGHTA and FQGNSA. V was clipped by 6 bases and J by 4 bases, with 18 bases between them. The CDR3 is made up of 15 amino acids. CDR3 residues: CASSLLGHGTYGYTF. CDR3 bases: TGTGCCAGCAGTCTACTGGGACACGGGACCTATGGCTACACCTTC. The variable domain in full, with the rest retrieved from reference TRBV7-2 and TRBJ1-2, is GAGVSQSPSNKVTEKGKDVELRCDPISGHTALYWYRQSLGQGLEFLIYFQGNSAPDKSGLPSDRFSAERTGGSVSTLTIQRTQQEDSAVYLCASSLLGHGTYGYTFGSGTRLTVV.

This chain links TRBV7-6 with TRBJ2-1, with 10 bases matching TRBD2. Germline CDR1 and CDR2: SGHVS and FNYEAQ. The CDR3 is made up of 13 amino acids. The ends lost 5 bases at V and 15 bases at J; junction bases unmatched: 10. The CDR3 nucleotides read TGTGCCAGCAGCCCAGCACTAGCGGGGTGGGTGTTCTTC. It encodes CASSPALAGWVFF.

CDR3 region: CASRRTGRYEQYF. Here the CDR3 DNA reads TGTGCCAGCAGGAGGACAGGGCGCTACGAGCAGTACTTC. The chain has TRBV6-1 and TRBJ2-7; 8 nucleotides agree with TRBD1. There are 13 residues in the CDR3. The V gene end was trimmed by 6 bases and the J gene end by 3 bases; junction bases not matched to a gene: 4. Germline CDR1 MNHNS, CDR2 SASEGT.

This clonotype showed up just a few times. The V and J genes are TRBV5-6 and TRBJ2-3, with D possibly matching TRBD1 (5 bases). Per the germline V gene, CDR1 is SGHDT and CDR2 is YYEEEE. Trimming removed 3 bases at V and 4 bases at J, with 18 bases between. This CDR3 comprises 16 residues. In DNA, the CDR3 is TGTGCCAGCAGCTACCAGGGCCTGGACCGGGCAGATACGCAGTATTTT. Its translation: CASSYQGLDRADTQYF. The complete variable domain, with remaining parts taken from reference TRBV5-6 and TRBJ2-3, reads DAGVTQSPTHLIKTRGQQVTLRCSPKSGHDTVSWYQQALGQGPQFIFQYYEEEERQRGNFPDRFSGHQFPNYSSELNVNALLLGDSALYLCASSYQGLDRADTQYFGPGTRLTVL.

This clonotype has only a few counts. The rearrangement uses TRBV24-1 and TRBJ1-4; D is undetermined. Looked up from germline, CDR1 is KGHDR and CDR2 is SFDVKD. The CDR3 has 17 residues. Trimming stripped 2 bases from V and 0 bases from J, with 12 bases between. CDR3 residues: CATSDSTNFATNEKLFF. The CDR3 DNA sequence: TGTGCCACCAGTGATTCGACAAATTTTGCAACTAATGAAAAACTGTTTTTT.

The V gene is TRBV25-1, the J gene TRBJ1-4; possibly TRBD1 for D (5 bases). The CDR3 runs to 15 residues. CDR1 MGHDK and CDR2 SYGVNS come from the germline V gene. V was pared by 1 base and J by 5 bases, with 11 bases between. The CDR3 is CASSELGRENEKLFF. The CDR3 DNA follows: TGTGCCAGCAGTGAATTAGGCAGGGAGAATGAAAAACTGTTTTTT.

This clonotype was counted ten times or more. The V and J genes are TRBV11-2 and TRBJ1-4, with D perhaps matching TRBD1 (5 bases). V lost 5 bases, J lost 4 bases, and 14 bases lay in between. CDR3 size: 15 residues. Germline CDR1 is SGHAT and CDR2 is FQNNGV. The CDR3 sequence: CASSPKTVDNEKLFF. The DNA for the CDR3 is TGTGCCAGCAGCCCCAAGACAGTTGATAATGAAAAACTGTTTTTT. The full variable domain, with the rest looked up from reference TRBV11-2 and TRBJ1-4, is EAGVAQSPRYKIIEKRQSVAFWCNPISGHATLYWYQQILGQGPKLLIQFQNNGVVDDSQLPKDRFSAERLKGVDSTLKIQPAKLEDSAVYLCASSPKTVDNEKLFFGSGTQLSVL.

This clonotype was seen more than once but under ten times. The rearrangement uses TRBV7-6 and TRBJ1-5, with 9 bases matching TRBD1. The CDR3 extends over 12 amino acids. In germline, CDR1 is SGHVS, CDR2 FNYEAQ. The V and J ends lost 9 bases and 6 bases, in that order; junction bases with no gene match: 3. The CDR3 DNA sequence: TGTGCCAGACAGGGGGCAAGTCAGCCCCAGCATTTT. This codes for CARQGASQPQHF.

The CDR3 DNA is TGCAGTGCTAAAAAGACAGGGGTCTACGAGCAGTACTTC. This encodes CSAKKTGVYEQYF. The rearrangement uses TRBV20-1 and TRBJ2-7; 8 bases line up with TRBD1. The CDR3 has 13 amino acids. CDR1 is DFQATT and CDR2 is SNEGSKA in the germline V gene (reference sequence). The ends lost 4 bases at V and 3 bases at J; junction bases unmatched: 5.

There are a few counts of this clonotype. The chain combines TRBV5-1 with TRBJ1-2, with a tentative D call TRBD1 (6 bases). This CDR3 region has 15 residues. The germline V gene has CDR1 SGHRS and CDR2 YFSETQ. With 4 bases removed from V and 3 bases from J, the gap between germline ends came to 16 bases. CDR3 nucleotide sequence: TGCGCCAGCAGCCATAACCCGGACAGAGACTATGGCTACACCTTC. Residues: CASSHNPDRDYGYTF.

The chain couples TRBV9 to TRBJ1-1, with D perhaps TRBD1 (5 bases). CDR1 is SGDLS, CDR2 YYNGEE, per germline. Deletions cut 4 bases from V and 8 bases from J, with 15 bases between. The CDR3 loop spans 13 amino acids. CDR3 bases: TGTGCCAGCAGCCTTCCCGGGACGGGAGAAGCTTTCTTT. Translation gives CASSLPGTGEAFF.